Below are 16 T cell receptor beta chains sequenced from a single sample in a study of shared clonotypes between healthy human individuals. TCRdb's copy holds only in-frame clones and misses some; the assay was immunoSEQ multiplex PCR. The repertoire includes fewer than 1.4 million clones, approximately 80% of them detected once, and 0.5% to 0.65% sits in the top ten. Sequencing was carried out using memory CD4+ T cells from PBMCs. Documented subset: CD45RA-negative fraction. These receptors all come from a man younger than 35 in good health. Some clones in this sample may be carry-over from other donors' samples.

V gene TRBV5-4 combines with J gene TRBJ1-2; no firm D call. Germline loops: CDR1 SGHNT, CDR2 YYREEE (reference sequence). CDR3 size: 15 residues. V was clipped by 0 bases and J by 8 bases, with 17 bases between them. The CDR3 loop is CASSLEWAGYEGYTF. As DNA, the CDR3 is TGTGCCAGCAGCTTGGAATGGGCTGGTTACGAAGGCTACACCTTC.

The genes are TRBV7-6 and TRBJ2-1; D might be TRBD2 (5 bases). V was trimmed by 5 bases and J by 13 bases, leaving 9 bases between them. CDR1 is SGHVS, CDR2 FNYEAQ, per germline. This CDR3 is built from 10 residues. Written as DNA, the CDR3 is TGTGCCAGCAGCCCCGACTATCAGTTCTTC. Amino acids: CASSPDYQFF.

With regard to this clone: The same CDR3 also results from other DNA sequences found in this sample. The rearrangement uses TRBV7-2 and TRBJ2-7; D not resolved. CDR3 size: 11 residues. Trimming left V 1 base short and J 6 bases short, with 4 bases between. Germline V gene sequence: CDR1 SGHTA, CDR2 FQGNSA. The CDR3 is CASSLGPEQYF. The CDR3 DNA sequence: TGTGCCAGCAGCTTAGGCCCCGAGCAGTACTTC.

CDR3 bases: TGTGCCAGCAGTCCCAGGGACCGAGGGGAGCAGTACTTC. Its translation: CASSPRDRGEQYF. This chain joins TRBV28 and TRBJ2-7; D possibly matches TRBD1 or TRBD2 (5 bases each). Germline V gene lookup returns CDR1 MDHEN and CDR2 SYDVKM. The CDR3 spans 13 residues. Trimming cost V 5 bases and J 7 bases, with 15 bases left between them.

The genes are TRBV6-6 and TRBJ2-1, with 10 positions matching TRBD2. The CDR3 length is 14 residues. CDR1 and CDR2 (germline): MNHNY, SVGAGI (reference sequence). V lost 4 bases to trimming and J lost 7 bases; unmatched junction nucleotides: 4. This CDR3 is CASSSSGRGNEQFF. The DNA of the CDR3 is TGTGCCAGCAGTTCTAGCGGGAGAGGGAATGAGCAGTTCTTC.

The chain combines TRBV5-4 with TRBJ1-2; TRBD1 matches 8 bases. The germline CDR1 and CDR2 sequences are SGHNT and YYREEE (reference sequence). Unmatched junction bases numbered 7, after V lost 4 bases and J lost 8 bases. The CDR3 length is 13 residues. The CDR3 DNA reads as TGTGCCAGCAGCGATTACAGGGGGGGCGGCTACACCTTC. Residues: CASSDYRGGGYTF. The variable domain in full, completed from reference TRBV5-4 and TRBJ1-2, reads ETGVTQSPTHLIKTRGQQVTLRCSSQSGHNTVSWYQQALGQGPQFIFQYYREEENGRGNFPPRFSGLQFPNYSSELNVNALELDDSALYLCASSDYRGGGYTFGSGTRLTVV.

In this sample, this clone turned up a few times. This rearrangement joins TRBV28 to TRBJ1-5, with D tentatively TRBD1 (5 bases). The V and J ends lost 6 bases and 2 bases respectively, with 17 bases between them. The germline V gene encodes CDR1 MDHEN and CDR2 SYDVKM. The CDR3 has 16 residues. CDR3 bases: TGTGCCAGCAGCCCATCGGGGGGAGGAGGCAATCAGCCCCAGCATTTT. Its protein product is CASSPSGGGGNQPQHF. The full variable domain, completed using reference TRBV28 and TRBJ1-5, is DVKVTQSSRYLVKRTGEKVFLECVQDMDHENMFWYRQDPGLGLRLIYFSYDVKMKEKGDIPEGYSVSREKKERFSLILESASTNQTSMYLCASSPSGGGGNQPQHFGDGTRLSIL.

This clone was found a few times. V usage is TRBV19 and J usage is TRBJ2-7; D is unclear. The CDR3 totals 13 residues. Germline V gives CDR1 LNHDA, CDR2 SQIVND (reference sequence). Trimming took 5 bases from V and 6 from J, leaving 14 bases between them. CDR3 in DNA: TGTGCCAGTAGTCTCCCCTTAGAAGCCGAGCAGTACTTC. It encodes CASSLPLEAEQYF. Based on the CDR3 plus reference TRBV19 and TRBJ2-7, the full variable domain is DGGITQSPKYLFRKEGQNVTLSCEQNLNHDAMYWYRQDPGQGLRLIYYSQIVNDFQKGDIAEGYSVSREKKESFPLTVTSAQKNPTAFYLCASSLPLEAEQYFGPGTRLTVT.

J is TRBJ2-7 and V is TRBV7-9; TRBD1 matches 9 bases. The ends lost 3 bases at V and 0 bases at J; junction bases unmatched: 6. The CDR3 extends over 16 amino acids. Germline V gives CDR1 SEHNR, CDR2 FQNEAQ (reference sequence). The chain's CDR3 is CASSFRGTGSSYEQYF. The CDR3 bases are TGTGCCAGCAGCTTCCGAGGGACAGGGAGCTCCTACGAGCAGTACTTC.

This clone appeared once. The chain couples TRBV6-1 to TRBJ2-5, with D unresolved. Per germline, CDR1 MNHNS and CDR2 SASEGT. V gave up 4 bases and J gave up 2 bases, with 8 bases separating them. The CDR3 is 13 amino acids. The DNA for the CDR3 is TGTGCCAGCAGTGGGGTCCCTCAAGAGACCCAGTACTTC. Translating gives CASSGVPQETQYF.

A remark on this clone: This may come from a read error, since a much larger clone is one base off. The J gene is TRBJ2-7, the V gene TRBV7-3, with D possibly TRBD1 on 6 matching bases. The V gene's germline CDR1 is SGHTA and CDR2 FQGTGA. The CDR3 covers 12 residues. Trimming removed 4 bases at V and 4 bases at J, with 8 bases between. CDR3 DNA sequence: TGTGCCAGCAGCTCACAGGGTTACGAGCAGTACTTC. It encodes CASSSQGYEQYF.

Turning to this clone: The sample carries other DNA sequences with the same CDR3. The rearrangement uses TRBV2 and TRBJ2-3; D is ambiguous. Trimming left V 5 bases short and J 3 bases short, with 3 bases between. CDR1 and CDR2 from the germline V gene are SNHLY and FYNNEI. The CDR3 contains 11 residues. The CDR3 region is CASSRTDTQYF. Written as DNA, the CDR3 is TGTGCCAGCAGTCGTACAGATACGCAGTATTTT.

The chain couples TRBV30 to TRBJ2-2, with 10 bases identical to TRBD1. V was clipped by 3 bases and J by 3 bases; unmatched bases: 10. The CDR3 contains 17 residues. Per the germline V gene, CDR1 is GTSNPN and CDR2 is SVGIG (reference sequence). The CDR3 DNA reads TGTGCCTGGAGGGAAACCGGGACAGGGGTCCACACCGGGGAGCTGTTTTTT. Translation: CAWRETGTGVHTGELFF.

The chain uses TRBV5-1 and TRBJ2-5; tentative D call: TRBD2 (6 bases). Germline V gene data show CDR1 as SGHRS and CDR2 as YFSETQ. The CDR3 runs 16 residues. The germline V and J ends were trimmed by 4 bases and 1 base, with 17 bases remaining between them. In nucleotides, the CDR3 is TGCGCCAGCAGCCTGGGACTTTCTATCACCCAAGAGACCCAGTACTTC. The encoded protein is CASSLGLSITQETQYF.

The chain combines TRBV29-1 with TRBJ1-1; weak D call: TRBD1 (5 bases). Germline CDR1 is SQVTM and CDR2 is ANQGSEA. V lost 4 bases and J 1 base, leaving 10 bases between the germline ends. This CDR3 region has 13 residues. The CDR3 is CSVVWGKNTEAFF. In DNA, the CDR3 is TGCAGCGTTGTCTGGGGGAAGAACACTGAAGCTTTCTTT.

V and J are TRBV28 and TRBJ1-5, with D possibly TRBD1 on 6 matching bases. V was trimmed by 9 bases and J by 7 bases, leaving 16 bases between them. CDR1 is MDHEN, CDR2 SYDVKM, per germline. The CDR3 extends over 13 amino acids. The CDR3 region is CASPETGPQPQHF. CDR3 nucleotides: TGTGCCAGTCCAGAAACAGGGCCCCAGCCCCAGCATTTT.